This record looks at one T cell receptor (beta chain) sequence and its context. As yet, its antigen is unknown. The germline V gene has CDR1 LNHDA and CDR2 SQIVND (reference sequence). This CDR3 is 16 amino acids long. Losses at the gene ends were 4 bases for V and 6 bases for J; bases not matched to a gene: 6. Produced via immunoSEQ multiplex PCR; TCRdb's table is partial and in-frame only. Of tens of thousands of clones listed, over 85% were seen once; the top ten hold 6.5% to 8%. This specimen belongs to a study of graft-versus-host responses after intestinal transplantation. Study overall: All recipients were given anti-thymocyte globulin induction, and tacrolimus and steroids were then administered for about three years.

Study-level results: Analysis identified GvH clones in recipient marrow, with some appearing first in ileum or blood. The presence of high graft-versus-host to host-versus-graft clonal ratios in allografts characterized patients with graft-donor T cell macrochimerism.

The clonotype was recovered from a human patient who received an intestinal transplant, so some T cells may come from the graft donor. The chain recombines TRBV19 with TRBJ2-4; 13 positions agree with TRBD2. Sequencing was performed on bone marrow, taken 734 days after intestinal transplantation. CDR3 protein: CASSRGLAGKVNIQYF. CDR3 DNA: TGTGCCAGTAGTAGGGGACTAGCGGGAAAGGTAAACATTCAGTACTTC.